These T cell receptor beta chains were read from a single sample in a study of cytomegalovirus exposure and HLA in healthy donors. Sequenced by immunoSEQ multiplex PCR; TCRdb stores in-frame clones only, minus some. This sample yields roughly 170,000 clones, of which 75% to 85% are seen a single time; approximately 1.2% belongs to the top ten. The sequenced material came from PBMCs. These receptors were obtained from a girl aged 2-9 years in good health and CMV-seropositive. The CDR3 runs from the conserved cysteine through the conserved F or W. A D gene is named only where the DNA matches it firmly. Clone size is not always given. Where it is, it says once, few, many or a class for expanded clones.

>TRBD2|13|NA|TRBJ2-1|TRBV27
TGTGCCAGCAAACTAGCGGCCTACAATGAGCAGTTCTTC
CASKLAAYNEQFF
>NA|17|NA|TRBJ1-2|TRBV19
TGTGCCAGTAGTATTTTAGGCGGGCTATCGCCGGCCTATGGCTACACCTTC
CASSILGGLSPAYGYTF
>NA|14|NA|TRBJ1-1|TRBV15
TGTGCCACCAGCGCGGATAGCCGGGGCACTGAAGCTTTCTTT
CATSADSRGTEAFF
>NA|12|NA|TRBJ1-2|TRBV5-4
TGTGCCAGCAGCCTAGCTAACTATGGCTACACCTTC
CASSLANYGYTF
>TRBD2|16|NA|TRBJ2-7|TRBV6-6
TGTGCCAGCAGTCACCGGACTAGCGGGAGTTACTACGAGCAGTACTTC
CASSHRTSGSYYEQYF
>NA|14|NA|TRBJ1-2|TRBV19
TGTGCCAGTAGTTGGCTAGACGGGTACTATGGCTACACCTTC
CASSWLDGYYGYTF
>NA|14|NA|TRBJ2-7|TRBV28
TGTGCCAGCAGTTTGGCGGGATCCGTCTACGAGCAGTACTTC
CASSLAGSVYEQYF
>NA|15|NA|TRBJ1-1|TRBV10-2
TGCGCCAGCAGTTACGAGGCCGGGGTGAACACTGAAGCTTTCTTT
CASSYEAGVNTEAFF
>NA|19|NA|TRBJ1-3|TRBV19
TGTGCCAGTAGTATCCCCGAGACAGGCCCCTATCCTGGTGGAAACACCATATATTTT
CASSIPETGPYPGGNTIYF
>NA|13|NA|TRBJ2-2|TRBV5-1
TGCGCCAGCAGCTTGGATGGGAGCTGTGGGCTGTTTTTT
CASSLDGSCGLFF
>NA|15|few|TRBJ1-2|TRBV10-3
TGTGCCATCAGTGAGGTCGCAGGGCAGAACTATGGCTACACCTTC
CAISEVAGQNYGYTF
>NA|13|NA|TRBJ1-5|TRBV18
TGTGCCAGCTCACGACAGGTGCAGGAGCCCCAGCATTTT
CASSRQVQEPQHF
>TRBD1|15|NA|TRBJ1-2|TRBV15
TGTGCCACCAGCAGAGATTGGGGGACAGACTATGGCTACACCTTC
CATSRDWGTDYGYTF
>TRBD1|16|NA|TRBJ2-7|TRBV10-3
TGTGCCATCAGTGAATCCGCGGGCCAGGGGGCGACCGAGCAGTACTTC
CAISESAGQGATEQYF
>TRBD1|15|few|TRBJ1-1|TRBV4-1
TGCGCCAGCAGCCAAGATGGACAGGGTGGACCTGAAGCTTTCTTT
CASSQDGQGGPEAFF
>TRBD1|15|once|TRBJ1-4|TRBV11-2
TGTGCCAGCAGCCCGATACAGGGGGGTAATGAAAAACTGTTTTTT
CASSPIQGGNEKLFF
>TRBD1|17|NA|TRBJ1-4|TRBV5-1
TGCGCCAGCAGCTTGGCCCCCGGGGGACAGGGGAGTGAAAAACTGTTTTTT
CASSLAPGGQGSEKLFF
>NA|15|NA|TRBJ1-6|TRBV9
TGTGCCAGCAGCGGGACGGGACAAACCCATTCACCCCTCCACTTT
CASSGTGQTHSPLHF
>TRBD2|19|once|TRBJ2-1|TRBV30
TGTGCCTGGAGTGTGACCACTTGGTGGGATAGCGGGAGTATTAATGAGCAGTTCTTC
CAWSVTTWWDSGSINEQFF
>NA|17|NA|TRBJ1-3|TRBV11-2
TGTGCCAGCAGAGCCTTACAGGGACCGACAGGCGGAAACACCATATATTTT
CASRALQGPTGGNTIYF
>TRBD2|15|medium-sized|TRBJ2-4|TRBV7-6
TGTGCCAGCAGCTTAGCACGCACTAGCGGGAATGAGGGGAGTTTC
CASSLARTSGNEGSF
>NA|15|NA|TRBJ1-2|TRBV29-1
TGCAGCGTTGAGAACAGGGTGTCGGCTAGCTATGGCTACACCTTC
CSVENRVSASYGYTF
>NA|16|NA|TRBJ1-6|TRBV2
TGTGCCAGCAGTGAAAGTGCGGCTGCTCTAAATTCACCCCTCCACTTT
CASSESAAALNSPLHF
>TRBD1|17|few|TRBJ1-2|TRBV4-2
TGTGCCAGCAGCCAAGATATCGGGACAGTGACTAACTATGGCTACACCTTC
CASSQDIGTVTNYGYTF
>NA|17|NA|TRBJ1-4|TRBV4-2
TGTGCCAGCAGCCAAGGAGTACAGGCTACAACTAATGAAAAACTGTTTTTT
CASSQGVQATTNEKLFF
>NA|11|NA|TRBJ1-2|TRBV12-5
TGTGCTAGTGGTTTGTGGAGTGGCTACCCCTTC
CASGLWSGYPF
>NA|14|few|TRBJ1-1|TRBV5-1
TGCGCCAGCAGCTTAGTACAAGTGAACACTGAAGCTTTCTTT
CASSLVQVNTEAFF
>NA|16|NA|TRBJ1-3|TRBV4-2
TGTGCCAGCAGTTCAGAGGCGCGTAACTCTGGAAACACCATATATTTT
CASSSEARNSGNTIYF
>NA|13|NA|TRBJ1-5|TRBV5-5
TGTGCCAGCAGCTTGACTGCGGGGCAGCCCCAGCATTTT
CASSLTAGQPQHF
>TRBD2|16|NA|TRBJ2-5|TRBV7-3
TGTGCCAGCAGCTTGGGGACTAGCGGGATGGCGGAGACCCAGTACTTC
CASSLGTSGMAETQYF
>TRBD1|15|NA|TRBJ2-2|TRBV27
TGTGCCAGCAGTTTGGCAAGGGGGCTGGACGGGGAGCTGTTTTTT
CASSLARGLDGELFF
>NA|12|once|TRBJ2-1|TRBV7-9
TGTGCCAGCAGCTTAGAGGTTACAGGGAGGTTCTTC
CASSLEVTGRFF
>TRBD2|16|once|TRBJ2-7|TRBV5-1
TGCGCCAGCAGAGTTCTAGCGGGAGGGGGATCCTACGAGCAGTACTTC
CASRVLAGGGSYEQYF
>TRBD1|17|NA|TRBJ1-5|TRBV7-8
TGTGCCAGCAGCTTAGTGGGGCGACAGGGTTTCAATCAGCCCCAGCATTTT
CASSLVGRQGFNQPQHF
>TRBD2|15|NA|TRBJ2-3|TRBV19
TGTGCCAGTAGACCTCTAGCGGGGGTACCAGATACGCAGTATTTT
CASRPLAGVPDTQYF
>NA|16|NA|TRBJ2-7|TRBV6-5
TGTGCCAGCAGTTACTCGAGCAGGGGGAGGACCTACGAGCAGTACTTC
CASSYSSRGRTYEQYF
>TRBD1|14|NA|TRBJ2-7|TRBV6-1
TGTGCCAGCAGCCTCGGACAGGGGTTGGGGGAGCAGTACTTC
CASSLGQGLGEQYF